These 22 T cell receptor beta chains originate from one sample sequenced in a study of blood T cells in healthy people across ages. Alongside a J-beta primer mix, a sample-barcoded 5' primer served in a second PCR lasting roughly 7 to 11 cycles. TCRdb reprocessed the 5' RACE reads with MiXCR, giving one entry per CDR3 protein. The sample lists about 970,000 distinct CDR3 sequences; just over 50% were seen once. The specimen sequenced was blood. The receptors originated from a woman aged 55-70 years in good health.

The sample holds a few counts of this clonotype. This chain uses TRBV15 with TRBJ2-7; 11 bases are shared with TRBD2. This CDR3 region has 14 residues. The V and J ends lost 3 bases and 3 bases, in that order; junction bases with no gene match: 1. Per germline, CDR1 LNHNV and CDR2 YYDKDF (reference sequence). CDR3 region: CATSRTSGNYEQYF. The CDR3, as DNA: TGTGCCACCAGCAGGACTAGCGGGAACTACGAGCAGTACTTC.

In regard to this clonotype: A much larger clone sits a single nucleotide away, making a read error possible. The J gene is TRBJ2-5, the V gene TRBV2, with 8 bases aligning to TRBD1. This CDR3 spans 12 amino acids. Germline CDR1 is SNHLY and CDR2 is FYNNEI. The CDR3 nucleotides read TGTGCCGGCAGGACAGGGAGCGGGACCCAGTACTTC. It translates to CAGRTGSGTQYF.

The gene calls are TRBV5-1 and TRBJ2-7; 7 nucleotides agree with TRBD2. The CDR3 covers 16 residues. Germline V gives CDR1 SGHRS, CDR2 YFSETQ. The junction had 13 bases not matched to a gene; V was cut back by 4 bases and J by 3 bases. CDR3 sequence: CASSPNPGTTGYEQYF. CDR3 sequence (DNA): TGCGCCAGCAGCCCAAACCCCGGGACTACCGGCTACGAGCAGTACTTC.

CDR3 DNA: TGTGCCAGCACCGAAAATGGGTGGAACGAGCAGTACTTC. Encoded protein: CASTENGWNEQYF. V gene TRBV28 combines with J gene TRBJ2-7, with D uncertain. CDR3 length equals 13 residues. CDR1 is MDHEN and CDR2 is SYDVKM in the germline V gene. V gave up 7 bases and J gave up 5 bases, with 15 bases separating them.

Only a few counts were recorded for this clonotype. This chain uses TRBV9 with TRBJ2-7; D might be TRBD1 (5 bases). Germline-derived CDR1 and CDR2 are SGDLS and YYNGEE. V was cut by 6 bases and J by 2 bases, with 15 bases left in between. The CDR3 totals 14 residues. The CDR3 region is CASIGRTGAYEQYF. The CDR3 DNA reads TGTGCCAGCATTGGACGAACAGGCGCCTACGAGCAGTACTTC.

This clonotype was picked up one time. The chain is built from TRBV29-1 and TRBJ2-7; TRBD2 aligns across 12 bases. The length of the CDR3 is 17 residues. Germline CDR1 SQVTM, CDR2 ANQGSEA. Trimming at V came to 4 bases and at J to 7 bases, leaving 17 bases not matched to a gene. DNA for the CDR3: TGCAGCGTTGGGACTAGCGGGGAGTGGGGGTTGAGGAATGAGCAGTACTTC. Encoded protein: CSVGTSGEWGLRNEQYF.

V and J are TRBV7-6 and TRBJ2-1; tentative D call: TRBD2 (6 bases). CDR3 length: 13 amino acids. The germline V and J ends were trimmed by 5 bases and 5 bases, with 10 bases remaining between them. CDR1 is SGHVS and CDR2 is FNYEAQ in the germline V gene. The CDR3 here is CASSGGTNNEQFF. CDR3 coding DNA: TGTGCCAGCAGCGGGGGGACCAACAATGAGCAGTTCTTC.

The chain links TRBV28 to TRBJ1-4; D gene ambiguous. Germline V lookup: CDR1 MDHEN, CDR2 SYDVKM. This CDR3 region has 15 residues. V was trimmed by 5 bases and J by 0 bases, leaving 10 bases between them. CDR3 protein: CASSPPSATNEKLFF. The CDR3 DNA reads TGTGCCAGCAGTCCACCCTCGGCAACTAATGAAAAACTGTTTTTT. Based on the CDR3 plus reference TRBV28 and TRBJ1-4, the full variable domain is DVKVTQSSRYLVKRTGEKVFLECVQDMDHENMFWYRQDPGLGLRLIYFSYDVKMKEKGDIPEGYSVSREKKERFSLILESASTNQTSMYLCASSPPSATNEKLFFGSGTQLSVL.

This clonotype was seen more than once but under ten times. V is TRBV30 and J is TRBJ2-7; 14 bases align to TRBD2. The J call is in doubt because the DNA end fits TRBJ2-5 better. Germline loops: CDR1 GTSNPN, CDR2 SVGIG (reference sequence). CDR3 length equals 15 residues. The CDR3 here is CAGTGLAGGRETQYF. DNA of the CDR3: TGTGCCGGAACTGGACTAGCGGGAGGAAGGGAGACCCAGTACTTC.

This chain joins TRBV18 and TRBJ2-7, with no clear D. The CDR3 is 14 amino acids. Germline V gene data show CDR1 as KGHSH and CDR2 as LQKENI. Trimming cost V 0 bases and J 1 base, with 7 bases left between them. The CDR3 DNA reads TGTGCCAGCTCACCACCGGACCTTTCCTACGAGCAGTACTTC. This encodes CASSPPDLSYEQYF.

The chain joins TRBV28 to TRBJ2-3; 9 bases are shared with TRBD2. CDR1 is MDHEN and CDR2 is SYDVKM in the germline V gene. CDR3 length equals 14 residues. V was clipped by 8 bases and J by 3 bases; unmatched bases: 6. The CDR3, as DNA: TGTGCCAGCGGTGGGCTAGCGGGAACAGATACGCAGTATTTT. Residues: CASGGLAGTDTQYF.

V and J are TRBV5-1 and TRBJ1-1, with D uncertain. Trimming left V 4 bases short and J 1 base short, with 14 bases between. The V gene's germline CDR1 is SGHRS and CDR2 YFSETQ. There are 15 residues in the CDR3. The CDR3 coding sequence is TGCGCCAGCAGCCTAGAACCGGGCGGGAACACTGAAGCTTTCTTT. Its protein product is CASSLEPGGNTEAFF.

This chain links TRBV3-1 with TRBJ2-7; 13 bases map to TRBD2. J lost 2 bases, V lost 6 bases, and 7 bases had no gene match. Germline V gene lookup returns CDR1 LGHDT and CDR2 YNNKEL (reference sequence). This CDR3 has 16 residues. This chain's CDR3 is CASSPLGTSGTYEQYF. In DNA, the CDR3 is TGTGCCAGCAGTCCCCTCGGGACTAGCGGGACCTACGAGCAGTACTTC.

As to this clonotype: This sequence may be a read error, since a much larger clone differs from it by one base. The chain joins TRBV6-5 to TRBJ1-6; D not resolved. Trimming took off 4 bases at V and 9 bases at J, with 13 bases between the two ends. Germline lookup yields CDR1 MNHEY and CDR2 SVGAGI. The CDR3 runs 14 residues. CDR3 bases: TGTGCCAGCAGTTCGGACGGCCAATTTTCACCCCTCCACTTT. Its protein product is CASSSDGQFSPLHF.

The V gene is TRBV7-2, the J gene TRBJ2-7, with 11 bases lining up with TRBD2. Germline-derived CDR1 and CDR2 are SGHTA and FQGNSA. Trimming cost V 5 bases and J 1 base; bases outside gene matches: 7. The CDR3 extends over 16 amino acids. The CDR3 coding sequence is TGTGCCAGCAGCCAACCACTAGCGGGAGTGTCCTACGAGCAGTACTTC. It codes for CASSQPLAGVSYEQYF.

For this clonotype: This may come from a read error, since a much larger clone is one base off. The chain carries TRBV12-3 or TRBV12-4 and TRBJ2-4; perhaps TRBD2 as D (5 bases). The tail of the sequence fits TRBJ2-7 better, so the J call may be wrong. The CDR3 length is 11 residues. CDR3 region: CVSSGILEQYF. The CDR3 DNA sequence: TGTGTCAGCAGCGGAATTCTCGAGCAGTACTTC.

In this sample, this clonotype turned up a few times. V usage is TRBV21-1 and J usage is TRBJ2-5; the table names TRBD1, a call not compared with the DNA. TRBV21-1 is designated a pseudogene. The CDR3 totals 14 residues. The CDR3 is CASSKLGGQETQYF. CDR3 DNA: TGTGCCAGCAGCAAACTCGGGGGGCAAGAGACCCAGTACTTC.

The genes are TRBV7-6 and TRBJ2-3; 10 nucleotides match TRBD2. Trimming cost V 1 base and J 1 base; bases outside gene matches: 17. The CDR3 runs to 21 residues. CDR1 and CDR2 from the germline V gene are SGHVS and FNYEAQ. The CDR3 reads CASSLELGLAELEGGTDTQYF. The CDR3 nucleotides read TGTGCCAGCAGCTTAGAATTAGGACTAGCGGAACTCGAAGGAGGCACAGATACGCAGTATTTT.

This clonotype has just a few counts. The CDR3 loop is CASRTGFDETQYF. The CDR3 nucleotides are TGTGCCAGCAGAACAGGGTTTGATGAGACCCAGTACTTC. The chain has TRBV12-3 or TRBV12-4 and TRBJ2-5; maybe TRBD1 (6 bases). The CDR3 length is 13 residues. Trimming took off 6 bases at V and 5 bases at J, with 13 bases between the two ends.

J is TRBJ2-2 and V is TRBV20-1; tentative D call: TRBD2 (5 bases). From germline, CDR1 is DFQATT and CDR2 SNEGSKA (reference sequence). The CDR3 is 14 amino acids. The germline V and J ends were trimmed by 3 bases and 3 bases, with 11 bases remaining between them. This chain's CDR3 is CSASLGADTGELFF. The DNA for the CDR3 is TGCAGTGCTAGTCTGGGAGCGGACACCGGGGAGCTGTTTTTT.

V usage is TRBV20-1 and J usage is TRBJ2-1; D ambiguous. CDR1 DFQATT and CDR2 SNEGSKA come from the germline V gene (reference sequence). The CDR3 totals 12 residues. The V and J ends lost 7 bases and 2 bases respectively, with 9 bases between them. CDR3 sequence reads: CSGPSPYNEQFF. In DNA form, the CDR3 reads TGCAGTGGTCCGTCCCCCTACAATGAGCAGTTCTTC.

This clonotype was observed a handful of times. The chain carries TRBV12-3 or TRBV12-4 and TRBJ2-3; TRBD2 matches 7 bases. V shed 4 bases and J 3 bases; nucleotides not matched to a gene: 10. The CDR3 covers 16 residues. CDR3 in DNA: TGTGCCAGCAGTTCCACTAGCGCCACAAGTACAGATACGCAGTATTTT. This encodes CASSSTSATSTDTQYF.